Sequencing of this T cell receptor beta chain was carried out in a study of early T cells in non-severe SARS-CoV-2 infection. TCRdb analysed the 5' RACE reads with MiXCR anew, one entry per CDR3 protein. The repertoire holds tens of thousands of distinct CDR3 sequences, with about a tenth as singletons. This clonotype was counted a few times. What it recognizes is unknown. The CDR3 has 12 amino acids. V was clipped by 0 bases and J by 3 bases, with 3 bases between them. The germline CDR1 and CDR2 sequences are WSHSY and SAAADI. Study observations and caveats: Comparison of clonotypes with VDJdb favored anti-spike CD8 responses while missing private and CD4 specificities.

The sequence was obtained from an adult who was a healthcare worker with PCR-confirmed SARS-CoV-2 infection or an uninfected control (not recorded which). The J gene is TRBJ2-7, the V gene TRBV10-2; D unclear. Sequenced sample: whole blood. The CDR3 is CASSESSYEQYF. CDR3 DNA sequence: TGCGCCAGCAGTGAGTCGAGCTACGAGCAGTACTTC.